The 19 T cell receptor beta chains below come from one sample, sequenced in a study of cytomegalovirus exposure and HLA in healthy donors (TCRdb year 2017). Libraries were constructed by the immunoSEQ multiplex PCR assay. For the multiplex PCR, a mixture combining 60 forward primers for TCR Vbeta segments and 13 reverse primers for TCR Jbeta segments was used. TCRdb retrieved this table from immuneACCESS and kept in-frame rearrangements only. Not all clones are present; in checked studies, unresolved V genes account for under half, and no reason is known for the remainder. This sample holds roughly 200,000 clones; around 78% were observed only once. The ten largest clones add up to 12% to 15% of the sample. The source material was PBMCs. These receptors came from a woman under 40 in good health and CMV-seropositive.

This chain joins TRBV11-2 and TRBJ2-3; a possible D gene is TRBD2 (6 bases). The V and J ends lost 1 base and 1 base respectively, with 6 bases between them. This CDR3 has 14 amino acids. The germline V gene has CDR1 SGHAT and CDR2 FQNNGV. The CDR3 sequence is CASSLAGGTDTQYF. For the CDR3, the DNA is TGTGCCAGCAGCTTAGCGGGGGGCACAGATACGCAGTATTTT.

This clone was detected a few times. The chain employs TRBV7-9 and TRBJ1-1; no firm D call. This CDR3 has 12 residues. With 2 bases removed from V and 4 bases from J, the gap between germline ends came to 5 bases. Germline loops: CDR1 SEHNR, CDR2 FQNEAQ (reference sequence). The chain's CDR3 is CASSLIGTEAFF. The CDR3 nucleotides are TGTGCCAGCAGCTTAATCGGCACTGAAGCTTTCTTT.

In nucleotides, the CDR3 is TGCGCCAGCAGCCGTCCGGGGAGGGGCCATCCTGGAGAGGCTTTCTTT. This sequence encodes CASSRPGRGHPGEAFF. The V gene is TRBV4-3, the J gene TRBJ1-1; tentative D call: TRBD1 (5 bases). The germline V gene encodes CDR1 LGHNA and CDR2 YSLEER. The CDR3 loop spans 16 amino acids. Trimming removed 4 bases at V and 11 bases at J, with 26 bases between.

CDR3 coding DNA: TGTGCCAGCAGCGGCCCCTTTAAAGAGACCCAGTACTTC. This translates into CASSGPFKETQYF. This chain links TRBV7-2 with TRBJ2-5; D gene ambiguous. Germline loops: CDR1 SGHTA, CDR2 FQGNSA. This CDR3 contains 13 residues. With 5 bases removed from V and 3 bases from J, the gap between germline ends came to 10 bases.

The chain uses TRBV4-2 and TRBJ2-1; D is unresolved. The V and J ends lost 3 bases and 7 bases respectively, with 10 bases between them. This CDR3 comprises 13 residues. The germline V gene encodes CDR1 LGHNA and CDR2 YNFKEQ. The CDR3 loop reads CASSHSNRNEQFF. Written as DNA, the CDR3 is TGTGCCAGCAGCCATTCGAACCGGAATGAGCAGTTCTTC.

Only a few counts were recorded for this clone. CDR3 bases: TGTGCCAGCAGCCTAGTAAAAGAGACCCAGTACTTC. It specifies CASSLVKETQYF. The V and J genes are TRBV14 and TRBJ2-5, with D uncertain. With 4 bases removed from V and 3 bases from J, the gap between germline ends came to 6 bases. The CDR3 consists of 12 residues. Germline values: CDR1 SGHDN, CDR2 FVKESK.

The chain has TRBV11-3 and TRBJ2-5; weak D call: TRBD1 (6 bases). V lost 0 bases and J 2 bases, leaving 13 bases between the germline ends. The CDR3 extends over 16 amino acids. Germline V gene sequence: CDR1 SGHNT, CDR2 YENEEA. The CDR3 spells CASSLDLGALQETQYF. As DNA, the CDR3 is TGTGCCAGCAGCTTAGATCTGGGGGCGCTTCAAGAGACCCAGTACTTC.

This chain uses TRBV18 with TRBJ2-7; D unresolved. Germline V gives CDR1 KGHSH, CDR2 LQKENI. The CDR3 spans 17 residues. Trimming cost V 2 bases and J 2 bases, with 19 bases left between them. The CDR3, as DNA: TGTGCCAGCTCACCAATCCCCGCGACGACCGCGGCCTACGAGCAGTACTTC. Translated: CASSPIPATTAAYEQYF. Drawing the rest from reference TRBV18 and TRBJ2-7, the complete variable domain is NAGVMQNPRHLVRRRGQEARLRCSPMKGHSHVYWYRQLPEEGLKFMVYLQKENIIDESGMPKERFSAEFPKEGPSILRIQQVVRGDSAAYFCASSPIPATTAAYEQYFGPGTRLTVT.

The CDR3 here is CASSHRGGTGELFF. CDR3 DNA sequence: TGTGCCAGCAGCCACAGGGGCGGCACCGGGGAGCTGTTTTTT. V gene TRBV14 combines with J gene TRBJ2-2, with D perhaps matching TRBD1 (6 bases). Trimming removed 3 bases from V and 4 bases from J, with 9 bases in between. Germline V gene sequence: CDR1 SGHDN, CDR2 FVKESK. CDR3 length: 14 amino acids.

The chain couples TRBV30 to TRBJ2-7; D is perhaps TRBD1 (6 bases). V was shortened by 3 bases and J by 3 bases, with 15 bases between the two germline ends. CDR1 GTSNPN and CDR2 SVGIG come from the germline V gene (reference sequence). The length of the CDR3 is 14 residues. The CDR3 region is CAWSSVGGFYEQYF. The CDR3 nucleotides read TGTGCCTGGAGCAGTGTTGGGGGCTTCTACGAGCAGTACTTC.

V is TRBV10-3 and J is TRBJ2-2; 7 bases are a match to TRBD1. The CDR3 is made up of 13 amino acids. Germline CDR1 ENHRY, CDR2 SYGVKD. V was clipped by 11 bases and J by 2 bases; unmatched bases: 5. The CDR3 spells CAARDSNTGELFF. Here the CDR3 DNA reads TGTGCCGCCCGGGACAGCAACACCGGGGAGCTGTTTTTT.

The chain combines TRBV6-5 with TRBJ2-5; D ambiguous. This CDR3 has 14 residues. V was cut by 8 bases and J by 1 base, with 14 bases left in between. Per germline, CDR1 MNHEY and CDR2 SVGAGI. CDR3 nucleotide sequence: TGTGCCAGCCAAACGAAGAGCCCCCAAGAGACCCAGTACTTC. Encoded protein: CASQTKSPQETQYF.

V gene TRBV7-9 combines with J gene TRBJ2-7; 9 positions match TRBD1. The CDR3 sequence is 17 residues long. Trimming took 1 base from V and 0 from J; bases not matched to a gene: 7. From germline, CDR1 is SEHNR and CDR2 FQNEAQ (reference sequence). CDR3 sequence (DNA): TGTGCCAGCAGCTTAGGCCGGGACAGGGTCCTCTCCTACGAGCAGTACTTC. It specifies CASSLGRDRVLSYEQYF.

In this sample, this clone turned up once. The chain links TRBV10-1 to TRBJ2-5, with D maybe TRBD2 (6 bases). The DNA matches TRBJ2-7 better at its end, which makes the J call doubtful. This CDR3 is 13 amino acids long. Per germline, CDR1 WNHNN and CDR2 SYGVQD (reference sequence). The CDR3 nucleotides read TGCGCCAGCAGTGACGGGGGTTCCTACGAGCAGTACTTC. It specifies CASSDGGSYEQYF.

CDR3 residues: CASSFSGKSTDTQYF. As DNA, the CDR3 is TGCGCCAGCAGCTTCAGCGGGAAGAGCACAGATACGCAGTATTTT. This chain joins TRBV5-1 and TRBJ2-3, with 7 bases identical to TRBD2. V shed 2 bases, J shed 0 bases, and the junction held 3 bases outside the gene matches. The CDR3 extends over 15 amino acids. Germline V lookup: CDR1 SGHRS, CDR2 YFSETQ.

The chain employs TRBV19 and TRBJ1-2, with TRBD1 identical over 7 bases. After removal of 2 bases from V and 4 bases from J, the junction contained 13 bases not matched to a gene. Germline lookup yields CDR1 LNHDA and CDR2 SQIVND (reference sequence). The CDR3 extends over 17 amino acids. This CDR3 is CASSIRGPQGPLYGYTF. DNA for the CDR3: TGTGCCAGTAGTATAAGGGGGCCACAGGGTCCCCTCTATGGCTACACCTTC.

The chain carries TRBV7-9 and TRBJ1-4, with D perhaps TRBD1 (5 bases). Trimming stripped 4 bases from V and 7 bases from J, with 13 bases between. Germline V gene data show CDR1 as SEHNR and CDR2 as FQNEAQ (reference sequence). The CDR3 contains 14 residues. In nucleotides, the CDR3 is TGTGCCAGCAGCTCCTCAGGGAGGGGTGAAAAACTGTTTTTT. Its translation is CASSSSGRGEKLFF.

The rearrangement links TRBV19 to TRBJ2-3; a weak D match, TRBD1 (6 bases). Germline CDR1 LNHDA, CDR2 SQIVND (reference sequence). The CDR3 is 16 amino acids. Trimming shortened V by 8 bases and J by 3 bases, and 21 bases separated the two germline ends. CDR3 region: CASSRTSRGGTDTQYF. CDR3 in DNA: TGTGCCAGTTCGCGCACCAGCAGGGGTGGGACAGATACGCAGTATTTT.

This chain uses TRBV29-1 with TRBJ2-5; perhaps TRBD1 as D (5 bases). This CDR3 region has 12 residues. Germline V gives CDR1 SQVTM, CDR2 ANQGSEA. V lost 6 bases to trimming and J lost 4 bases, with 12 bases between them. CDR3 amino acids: CSVGARRETQYF. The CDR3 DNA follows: TGCAGCGTAGGGGCCCGGAGAGAGACCCAGTACTTC. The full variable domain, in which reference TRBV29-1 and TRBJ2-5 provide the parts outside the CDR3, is SAVISQKPSRDICQRGTSLTIQCQVDSQVTMMFWYRQQPGQSLTLIATANQGSEATYESGFVIDKFPISRPNLTFSTLTVSNMSPEDSSIYLCSVGARRETQYFGPGTRLLVL.